Described below is a single TCR beta chain sequence and its context. Its antigen is not identified. The sample originates from a study of neoadjuvant nivolumab and ipilimumab in lung cancer. Study-wide context: Nivolumab 3 mg/kg was given days 1, 15 and 29, plus ipilimumab 1 mg/kg day 1 in combination. Study findings and constraints: Only two of four nivolumab-treated tumors gained richness and clonality by surgery.

The repertoire was sequenced with immunoSEQ multiplex PCR; TCRdb's copy has only in-frame clones and lacks some. The table lists 8,000 to 9,500 clones, 79% of them singletons. The germline V gene has CDR1 SGHRS and CDR2 YFSETQ. Trimming took off 4 bases at V and 1 base at J, with 8 bases between the two ends. This CDR3 contains 13 residues. This receptor was obtained from an adult with non-small cell lung cancer. The gene calls are TRBV5-1 and TRBJ1-1, with D possibly matching TRBD1 (6 bases). The specimen comprised adjacent normal lung tissue, sampled after neoadjuvant nivolumab, alone or with ipilimumab, at or shortly before surgery. DNA of the CDR3: TGCGCCAGCAGCCCGACAGGGAACACTGAAGCTTTCTTT. It yields the protein CASSPTGNTEAFF.